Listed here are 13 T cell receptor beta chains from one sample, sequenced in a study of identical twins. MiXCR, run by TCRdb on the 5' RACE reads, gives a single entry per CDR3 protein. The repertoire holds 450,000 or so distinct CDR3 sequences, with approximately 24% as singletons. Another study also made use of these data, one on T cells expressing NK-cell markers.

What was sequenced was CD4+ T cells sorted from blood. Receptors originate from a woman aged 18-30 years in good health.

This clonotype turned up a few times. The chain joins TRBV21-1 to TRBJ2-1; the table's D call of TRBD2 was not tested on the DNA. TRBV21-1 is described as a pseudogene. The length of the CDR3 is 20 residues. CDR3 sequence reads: CASSSRGTSGRAEVYNEQFF. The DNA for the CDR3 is TGTGCCAGCAGCTCCCGCGGGACTAGCGGGAGGGCCGAGGTATACAATGAGCAGTTCTTC.

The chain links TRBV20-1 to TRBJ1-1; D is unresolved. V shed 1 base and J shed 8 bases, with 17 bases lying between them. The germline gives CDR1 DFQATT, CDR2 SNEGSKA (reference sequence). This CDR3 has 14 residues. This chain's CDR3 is CSARVASVRAEAFF. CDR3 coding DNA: TGCAGTGCTAGAGTGGCCTCGGTTCGGGCGGAAGCTTTCTTT.

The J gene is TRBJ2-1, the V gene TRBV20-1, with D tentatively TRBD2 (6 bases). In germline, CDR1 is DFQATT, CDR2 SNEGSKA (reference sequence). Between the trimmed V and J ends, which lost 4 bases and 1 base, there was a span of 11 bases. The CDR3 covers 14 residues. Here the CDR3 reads CSATGTASYNEQFF. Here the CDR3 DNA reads TGCAGTGCTACCGGGACTGCATCCTACAATGAGCAGTTCTTC.

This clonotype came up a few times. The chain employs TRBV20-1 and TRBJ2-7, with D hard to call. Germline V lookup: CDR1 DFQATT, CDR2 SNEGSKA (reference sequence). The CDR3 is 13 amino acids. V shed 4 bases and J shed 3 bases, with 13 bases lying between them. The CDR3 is CSAKGPNHYEQYF. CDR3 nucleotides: TGCAGTGCTAAAGGACCGAATCACTACGAGCAGTACTTC.

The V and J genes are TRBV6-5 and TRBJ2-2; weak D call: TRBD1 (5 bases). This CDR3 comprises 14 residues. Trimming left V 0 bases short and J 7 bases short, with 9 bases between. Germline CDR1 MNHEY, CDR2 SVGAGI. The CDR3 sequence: CASSYSTADGELFF. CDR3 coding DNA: TGTGCCAGCAGTTACTCGACAGCCGACGGGGAGCTGTTTTTT.

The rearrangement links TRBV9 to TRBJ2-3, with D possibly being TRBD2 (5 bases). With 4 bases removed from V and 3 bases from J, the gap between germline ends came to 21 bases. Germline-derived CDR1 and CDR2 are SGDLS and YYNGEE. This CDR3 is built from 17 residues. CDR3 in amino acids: CASSPSVRGDWTDTQYF. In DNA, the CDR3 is TGTGCCAGCAGCCCCTCGGTTCGGGGAGATTGGACAGATACGCAGTATTTT.

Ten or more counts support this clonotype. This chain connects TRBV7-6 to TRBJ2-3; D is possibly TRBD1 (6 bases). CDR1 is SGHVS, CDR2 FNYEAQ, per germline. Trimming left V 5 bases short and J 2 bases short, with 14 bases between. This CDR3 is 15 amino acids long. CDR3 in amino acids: CASSILDSHTDTQYF. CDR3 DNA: TGTGCCAGCAGCATACTGGACAGCCACACAGATACGCAGTATTTT.

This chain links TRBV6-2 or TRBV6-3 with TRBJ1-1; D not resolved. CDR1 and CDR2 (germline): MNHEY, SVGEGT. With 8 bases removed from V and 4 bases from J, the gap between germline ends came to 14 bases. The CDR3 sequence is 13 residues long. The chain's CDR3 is CASGRGVVTEAFF. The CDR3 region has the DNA TGTGCCAGCGGTCGGGGAGTGGTCACTGAAGCTTTCTTT.

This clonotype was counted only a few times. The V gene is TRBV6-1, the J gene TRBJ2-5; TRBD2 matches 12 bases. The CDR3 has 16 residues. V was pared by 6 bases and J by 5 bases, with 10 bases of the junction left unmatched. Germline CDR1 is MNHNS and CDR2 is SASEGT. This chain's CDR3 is CASSSRLAGVQETQYF. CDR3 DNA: TGTGCCAGCAGCTCGAGACTAGCGGGAGTACAGGAGACCCAGTACTTC.

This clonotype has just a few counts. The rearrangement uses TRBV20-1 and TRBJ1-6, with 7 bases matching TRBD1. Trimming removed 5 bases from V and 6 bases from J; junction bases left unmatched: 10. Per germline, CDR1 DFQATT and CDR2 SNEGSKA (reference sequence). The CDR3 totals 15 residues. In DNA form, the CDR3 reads TGCAGTGCTCTCTTTTGGGACAGCTCTAATTCACCCCTCCACTTT. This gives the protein CSALFWDSSNSPLHF.

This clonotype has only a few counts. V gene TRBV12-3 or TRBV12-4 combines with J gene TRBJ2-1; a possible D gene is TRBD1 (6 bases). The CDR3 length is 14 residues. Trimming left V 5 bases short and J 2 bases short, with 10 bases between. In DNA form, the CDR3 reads TGTGCCAGCAGTAGGACAGCGACCTACAATGAGCAGTTCTTC. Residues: CASSRTATYNEQFF.

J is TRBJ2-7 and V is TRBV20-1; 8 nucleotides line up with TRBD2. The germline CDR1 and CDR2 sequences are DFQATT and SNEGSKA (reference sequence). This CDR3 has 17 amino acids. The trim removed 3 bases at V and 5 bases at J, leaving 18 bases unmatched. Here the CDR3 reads CSARPRSRRAGGHEQYF. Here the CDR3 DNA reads TGCAGTGCTAGGCCTCGGTCCCGGCGTGCGGGGGGCCACGAGCAGTACTTC.

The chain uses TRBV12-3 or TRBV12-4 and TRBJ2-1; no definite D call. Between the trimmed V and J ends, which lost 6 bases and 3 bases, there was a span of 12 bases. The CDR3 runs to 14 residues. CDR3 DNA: TGTGCCAGCAGCCCCCCAAAGGGCTACAATGAGCAGTTCTTC. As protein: CASSPPKGYNEQFF.